These 18 T cell receptor beta chains came from one sample sequenced in a study of brain T cells in children with intractable seizures. Sequencing used immunoSEQ multiplex PCR; TCRdb keeps in-frame clones, though not all of them. The top ten hold around 25% of the sample, which has around 80,000 clones, more than 75% seen once. The starting material was peripheral blood, obtained at surgery. Receptors were obtained from a girl aged 2 to 10 with Rasmussen encephalitis and intractable seizures.

The chain uses TRBV18 and TRBJ2-7, with D possibly TRBD1 on 5 matching bases. CDR1 and CDR2 from the germline V gene are KGHSH and LQKENI. Trimming removed 3 bases at V and 2 bases at J, with 11 bases between. The CDR3 has 14 amino acids. For the CDR3, the DNA is TGTGCCAGCTCACCGGAGCAGGGTACCTACGAGCAGTACTTC. Amino acids: CASSPEQGTYEQYF. Full variable domain (rest looked up from reference TRBV18 and TRBJ2-7): NAGVMQNPRHLVRRRGQEARLRCSPMKGHSHVYWYRQLPEEGLKFMVYLQKENIIDESGMPKERFSAEFPKEGPSILRIQQVVRGDSAAYFCASSPEQGTYEQYFGPGTRLTVT.

CDR3 protein: CASSLLGSGHTGELFF. The DNA of the CDR3 is TGTGCCAGCAGCTTATTGGGTAGCGGGCACACCGGGGAGCTGTTTTTT. This chain links TRBV7-3 with TRBJ2-2; 7 bases match TRBD2. Germline lookup yields CDR1 SGHTA and CDR2 FQGTGA. The CDR3 spans 16 residues. The trim removed 2 bases at V and 3 bases at J, leaving 6 bases unmatched.

V and J are TRBV19 and TRBJ2-1, with 10 bases fitting TRBD1. Germline V lookup: CDR1 LNHDA, CDR2 SQIVND (reference sequence). V lost 5 bases and J lost 7; bases outside the gene matches: 11. The length of the CDR3 is 16 residues. The CDR3 protein is CASSGTGTGVRNEQFF. For the CDR3, the DNA is TGTGCCAGTAGTGGGACCGGGACAGGGGTGCGTAATGAGCAGTTCTTC. Full variable domain (outside the CDR3, taken from reference TRBV19 and TRBJ2-1): DGGITQSPKYLFRKEGQNVTLSCEQNLNHDAMYWYRQDPGQGLRLIYYSQIVNDFQKGDIAEGYSVSREKKESFPLTVTSAQKNPTAFYLCASSGTGTGVRNEQFFGPGTRLTVL.

The table lists this clone with a count of one. V usage is TRBV12-3 or TRBV12-4 and J usage is TRBJ1-3; tentatively, D is TRBD1 (5 bases). Deletions cut 6 bases from V and 15 bases from J, with 18 bases between. The CDR3 has 12 residues. The CDR3 sequence is CASSSVTGSGYF. The CDR3 nucleotides read TGTGCCAGCAGCTCTGTAACAGGATCCGGATATTTT.

This clone has only one observation. The J gene is TRBJ2-3, the V gene TRBV24-1, with a tentative D call TRBD1 (6 bases). The CDR3 contains 16 residues. Germline lookup yields CDR1 KGHDR and CDR2 SFDVKD. V lost 1 base and J 1 base, leaving 11 bases between the germline ends. The CDR3 DNA is TGTGCCACCAGTGATTTAGGACAGCGAGGCACAGATACGCAGTATTTT. The encoded protein is CATSDLGQRGTDTQYF.

This clone was observed a few times. The V and J genes are TRBV7-9 and TRBJ1-3; the match to TRBD1 covers 10 bases. V lost 4 bases, J lost 8 bases, and 5 bases stayed unmatched. Germline lookup yields CDR1 SEHNR and CDR2 FQNEAQ (reference sequence). There are 14 residues in the CDR3. CDR3 nucleotides: TGTGCCAGCAGCTCAGGGGACAGGGGTGACACCATATATTTT. Protein: CASSSGDRGDTIYF.

The rearrangement uses TRBV30 and TRBJ1-1, with D unclear. Trimming removed 0 bases from V and 11 bases from J, with 13 bases in between. Germline V gives CDR1 GTSNPN, CDR2 SVGIG (reference sequence). The CDR3 length is 12 residues. In nucleotides, the CDR3 is TGTGCCTGGAGTGTAGGTCCAGCTTGGGCTTTCTTT. Protein: CAWSVGPAWAFF.

This chain connects TRBV20-1 to TRBJ1-4; no firm D call. CDR3 length: 11 residues. Germline V lookup: CDR1 DFQATT, CDR2 SNEGSKA (reference sequence). V gave up 3 bases and J gave up 7 bases, with 6 bases separating them. CDR3 amino acids: CSASRFEKLFF. CDR3 DNA sequence: TGCAGTGCTAGCCGCTTTGAAAAACTGTTTTTT.

The V call is TRBV19, the J call TRBJ1-1; 7 bases fit TRBD1. The V gene's germline CDR1 is LNHDA and CDR2 SQIVND (reference sequence). With 10 bases clipped from V and 9 bases from J, the junction kept 11 bases outside the gene matches. The CDR3 is made up of 12 amino acids. CDR3 protein: CATKPTGLKAFF. CDR3 DNA: TGTGCCACCAAACCGACAGGGCTAAAAGCTTTCTTT.

The chain links TRBV6-6 to TRBJ1-1; 7 bases line up with TRBD1. Germline-derived CDR1 and CDR2 are MNHNY and SVGAGI (reference sequence). The V segment lost 6 bases and the J segment 2 bases; nucleotides outside the gene matches: 6. CDR3 length: 14 residues. As DNA, the CDR3 is TGTGCCAGCAGGGGAGGGACAGTCAACACTGAAGCTTTCTTT. Translation gives CASRGGTVNTEAFF.

Notes on this clone: A read error may produce the germline difference seen at one junction end. The CDR3: CASSPLSIAGGVGEQFF. CDR3 DNA sequence: TGTGCTAGCAGCCCCCTATCTATCGCGGGAGGGGTCGGTGAGCAGTTCTTC. The chain has TRBV7-7 and TRBJ2-1; 9 bases agree with TRBD2. CDR3 length equals 17 residues. CDR1 is SSHAT, CDR2 FNYEAQ, per germline (reference sequence).

The chain combines TRBV11-3 with TRBJ2-3, with TRBD2 matching over 10 bases. After removal of 6 bases from V and 5 bases from J, the junction contained 5 bases not matched to a gene. Looked up from germline, CDR1 is SGHNT and CDR2 is YENEEA. There are 14 residues in the CDR3. CDR3 loop: CASSGLAAGDTQYF. The CDR3 DNA is TGTGCCAGCAGTGGACTAGCGGCGGGAGATACGCAGTATTTT.

The rearrangement joins TRBV6-5 to TRBJ1-5; tentatively, D is TRBD1 (5 bases). The CDR3 loop spans 14 amino acids. The germline gives CDR1 MNHEY, CDR2 SVGAGI. Trimming pared 5 bases from V and 2 bases from J, leaving 10 bases between. CDR3 in amino acids: CASSLDRRNQPQHF. The CDR3 nucleotides read TGTGCCAGCAGTCTTGACAGACGCAATCAGCCCCAGCATTTT.

The V and J genes are TRBV6-1 and TRBJ2-7; tentative D call: TRBD1 (6 bases). This CDR3 contains 16 residues. CDR1 MNHNS and CDR2 SASEGT come from the germline V gene. The V and J ends lost 1 base and 3 bases respectively, with 16 bases between them. CDR3 sequence (DNA): TGTGCCAGCAGTGAAGTACAGGGACGGAACAACTACGAGCAGTACTTC. Residues: CASSEVQGRNNYEQYF.

The V gene is TRBV5-6, the J gene TRBJ1-1, with D perhaps matching TRBD1 (5 bases). Between the trimmed V and J ends, which lost 0 bases and 5 bases, there was a span of 11 bases. The germline CDR1 and CDR2 sequences are SGHDT and YYEEEE. This CDR3 is 14 amino acids long. The CDR3 here is CASSLVPKGTEAFF. CDR3 nucleotides: TGTGCCAGCAGCTTGGTCCCGAAGGGGACTGAAGCTTTCTTT.

This chain connects TRBV3-1 (or the pseudogene TRBV3-2) to TRBJ1-1; no definite D call. Germline CDR1 reads LGHDT; CDR2 reads YNNKEL (reference sequence). The CDR3 sequence is 11 residues long. V lost 5 bases to trimming and J lost 3 bases, with 4 bases between them. The CDR3 region is CASSTHTEAFF. The CDR3 DNA follows: TGTGCCAGCAGCACTCACACTGAAGCTTTCTTT.

This sequence joins TRBV11-2 and TRBJ2-1, with TRBD2 identical over 8 bases. The germline V gene encodes CDR1 SGHAT and CDR2 FQNNGV. V trimming: 3 bases; J trimming: 4 bases; junction bases outside the gene matches: 5. The CDR3 length is 15 residues. The CDR3 DNA reads TGTGCCAGCAGCTTGGGCGGGAGGCCGTACAATGAGCAGTTCTTC. Translated: CASSLGGRPYNEQFF. The full variable domain, its missing parts supplied by reference TRBV11-2 and TRBJ2-1, is EAGVAQSPRYKIIEKRQSVAFWCNPISGHATLYWYQQILGQGPKLLIQFQNNGVVDDSQLPKDRFSAERLKGVDSTLKIQPAKLEDSAVYLCASSLGGRPYNEQFFGPGTRLTVL.

The rearrangement uses TRBV3-1 (or the pseudogene TRBV3-2) and TRBJ2-5, with D unclear. From germline, CDR1 is LGHDT and CDR2 YNNKEL (reference sequence). With 3 bases removed from V and 5 bases from J, the gap between germline ends came to 13 bases. The CDR3 contains 14 residues. The CDR3 reads CASSHLPSRETQYF. The CDR3, as DNA: TGTGCCAGCAGCCATTTACCCTCGCGGGAGACCCAGTACTTC.